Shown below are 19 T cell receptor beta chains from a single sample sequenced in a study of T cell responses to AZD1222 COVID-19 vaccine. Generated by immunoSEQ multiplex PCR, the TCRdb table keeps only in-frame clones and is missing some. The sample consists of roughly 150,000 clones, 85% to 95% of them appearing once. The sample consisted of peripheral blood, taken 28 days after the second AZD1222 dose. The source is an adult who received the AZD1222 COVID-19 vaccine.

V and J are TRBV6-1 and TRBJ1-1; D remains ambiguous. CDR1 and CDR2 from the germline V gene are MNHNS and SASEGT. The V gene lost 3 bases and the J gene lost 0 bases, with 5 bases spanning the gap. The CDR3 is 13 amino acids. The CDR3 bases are TGTGCCAGCAGTGAGGTTCTGAACACTGAAGCTTTCTTT. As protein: CASSEVLNTEAFF.

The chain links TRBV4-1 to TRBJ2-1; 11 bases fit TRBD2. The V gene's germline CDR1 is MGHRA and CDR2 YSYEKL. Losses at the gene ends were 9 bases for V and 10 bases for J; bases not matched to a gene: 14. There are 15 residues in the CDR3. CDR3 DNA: TGCGCCAGTCGCCTCGGGGGACTAGCGGATGGGGAGCAGTTCTTC. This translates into CASRLGGLADGEQFF.

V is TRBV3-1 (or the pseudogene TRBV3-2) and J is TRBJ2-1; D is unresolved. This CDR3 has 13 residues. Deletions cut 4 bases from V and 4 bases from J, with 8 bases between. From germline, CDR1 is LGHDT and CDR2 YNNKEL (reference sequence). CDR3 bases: TGTGCCAGCAGCCTACGCAGTTACAATGAGCAGTTCTTC. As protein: CASSLRSYNEQFF.

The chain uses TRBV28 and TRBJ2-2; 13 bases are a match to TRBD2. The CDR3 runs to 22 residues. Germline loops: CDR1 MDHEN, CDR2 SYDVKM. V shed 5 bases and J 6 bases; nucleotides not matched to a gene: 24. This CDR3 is CASSPTTFGTSGNRGFAGELFF. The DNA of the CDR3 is TGTGCCAGCAGTCCCACGACCTTCGGGACTAGCGGGAATAGGGGGTTCGCCGGGGAGCTGTTTTTT. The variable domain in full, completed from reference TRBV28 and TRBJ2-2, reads DVKVTQSSRYLVKRTGEKVFLECVQDMDHENMFWYRQDPGLGLRLIYFSYDVKMKEKGDIPEGYSVSREKKERFSLILESASTNQTSMYLCASSPTTFGTSGNRGFAGELFFGEGSRLTVL.

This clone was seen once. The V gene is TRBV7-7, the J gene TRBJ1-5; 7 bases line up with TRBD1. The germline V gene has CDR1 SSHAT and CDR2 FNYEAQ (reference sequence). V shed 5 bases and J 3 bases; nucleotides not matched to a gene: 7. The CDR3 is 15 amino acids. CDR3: CASSGKDRTNQPQHF. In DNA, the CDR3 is TGTGCCAGCAGCGGCAAGGACAGGACCAATCAGCCCCAGCATTTT.

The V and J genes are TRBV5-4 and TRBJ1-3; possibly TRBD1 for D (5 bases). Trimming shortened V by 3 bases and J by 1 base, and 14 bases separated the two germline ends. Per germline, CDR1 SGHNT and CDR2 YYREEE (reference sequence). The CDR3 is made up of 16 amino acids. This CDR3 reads CASSWGGKLSGNTIYF. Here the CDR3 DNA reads TGTGCCAGCAGCTGGGGGGGAAAGTTGTCTGGAAACACCATATATTTT. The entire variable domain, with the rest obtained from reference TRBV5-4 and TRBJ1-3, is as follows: ETGVTQSPTHLIKTRGQQVTLRCSSQSGHNTVSWYQQALGQGPQFIFQYYREEENGRGNFPPRFSGLQFPNYSSELNVNALELDDSALYLCASSWGGKLSGNTIYFGEGSWLTVV.

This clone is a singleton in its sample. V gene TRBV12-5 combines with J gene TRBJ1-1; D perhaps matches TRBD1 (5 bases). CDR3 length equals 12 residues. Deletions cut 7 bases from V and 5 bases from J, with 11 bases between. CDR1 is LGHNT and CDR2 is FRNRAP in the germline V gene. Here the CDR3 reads CASALGGTEAFF. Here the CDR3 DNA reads TGTGCTAGTGCCCTGGGGGGGACTGAAGCTTTCTTT.

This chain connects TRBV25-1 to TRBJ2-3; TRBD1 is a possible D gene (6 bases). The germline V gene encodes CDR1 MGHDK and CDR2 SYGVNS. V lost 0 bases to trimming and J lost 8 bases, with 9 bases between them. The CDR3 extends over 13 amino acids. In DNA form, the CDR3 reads TGTGCCAGCAGTGAATATGACAGGAGTACGCAGTATTTT. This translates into CASSEYDRSTQYF.

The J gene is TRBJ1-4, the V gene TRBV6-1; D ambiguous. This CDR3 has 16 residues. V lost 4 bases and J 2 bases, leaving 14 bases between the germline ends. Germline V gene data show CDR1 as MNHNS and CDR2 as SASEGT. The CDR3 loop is CASSGVGWGTNEKLFF. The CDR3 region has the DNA TGTGCCAGCAGTGGGGTGGGATGGGGTACTAATGAAAAACTGTTTTTT.

The CDR3 loop reads CASSTGQGAVTEAFF. CDR3 nucleotides: TGTGCCAGCAGCACCGGACAGGGGGCGGTCACTGAAGCTTTCTTT. The chain has TRBV7-2 and TRBJ1-1; 11 bases map to TRBD1. This CDR3 region has 15 residues. V trimming: 5 bases; J trimming: 4 bases; junction bases outside the gene matches: 6. Germline V CDR1 and CDR2: SGHTA, FQGNSA.

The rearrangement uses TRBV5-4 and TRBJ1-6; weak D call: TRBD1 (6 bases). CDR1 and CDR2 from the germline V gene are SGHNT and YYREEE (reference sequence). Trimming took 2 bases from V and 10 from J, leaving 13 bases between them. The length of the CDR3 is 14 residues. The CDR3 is CASSFGGAGSPLHF. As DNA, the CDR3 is TGTGCCAGCAGCTTCGGGGGGGCGGGGTCACCCCTCCACTTT.

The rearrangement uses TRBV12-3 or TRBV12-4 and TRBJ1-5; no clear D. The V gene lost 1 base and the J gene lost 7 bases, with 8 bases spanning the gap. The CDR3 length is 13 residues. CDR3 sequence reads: CASSLGQIQPQHF. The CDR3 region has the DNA TGTGCCAGCAGTTTAGGTCAAATCCAGCCCCAGCATTTT.

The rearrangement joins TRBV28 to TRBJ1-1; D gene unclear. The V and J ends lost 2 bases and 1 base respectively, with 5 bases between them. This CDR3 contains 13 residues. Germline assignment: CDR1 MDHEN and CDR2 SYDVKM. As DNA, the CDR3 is TGTGCCAGCAGTTTAGATAGGAACACTGAAGCTTTCTTT. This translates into CASSLDRNTEAFF.

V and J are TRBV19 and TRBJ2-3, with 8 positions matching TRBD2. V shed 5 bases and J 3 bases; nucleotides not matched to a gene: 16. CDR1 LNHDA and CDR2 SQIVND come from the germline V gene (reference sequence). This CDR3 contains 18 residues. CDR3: CASSPIGLASYGTDTQYF. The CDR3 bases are TGTGCCAGTAGTCCCATCGGACTAGCATCATACGGGACAGATACGCAGTATTTT.

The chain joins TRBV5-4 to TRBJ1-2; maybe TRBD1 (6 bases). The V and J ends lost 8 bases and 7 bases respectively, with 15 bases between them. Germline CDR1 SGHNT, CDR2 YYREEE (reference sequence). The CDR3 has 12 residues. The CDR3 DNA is TGTGCCAGTGCGAGGGGGGTGATTGGCTACACCTTC. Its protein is CASARGVIGYTF.

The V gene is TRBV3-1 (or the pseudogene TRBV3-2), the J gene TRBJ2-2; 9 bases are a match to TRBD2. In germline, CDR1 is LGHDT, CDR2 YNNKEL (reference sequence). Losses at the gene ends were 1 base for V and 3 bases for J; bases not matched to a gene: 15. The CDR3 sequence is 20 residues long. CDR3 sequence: CASSQGVAGDTGVDTGELFF. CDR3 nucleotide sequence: TGTGCCAGCAGCCAAGGAGTAGCGGGGGACACAGGGGTGGACACCGGGGAGCTGTTTTTT.

The CDR3 DNA reads TGCGCCAGCAGCTCAGGTCCCCTTTACTACGAGCAGTACTTC. As protein: CASSSGPLYYEQYF. V gene TRBV5-1 combines with J gene TRBJ2-7; D remains ambiguous. In germline, CDR1 is SGHRS, CDR2 YFSETQ. This CDR3 has 14 residues. V was cut by 3 bases and J by 3 bases, with 13 bases left in between.

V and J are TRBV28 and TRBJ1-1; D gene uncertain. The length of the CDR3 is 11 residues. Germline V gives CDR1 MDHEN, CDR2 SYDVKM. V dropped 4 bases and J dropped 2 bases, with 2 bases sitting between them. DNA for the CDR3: TGTGCCAGCAGTTCAAACACTGAAGCTTTCTTT. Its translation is CASSSNTEAFF.

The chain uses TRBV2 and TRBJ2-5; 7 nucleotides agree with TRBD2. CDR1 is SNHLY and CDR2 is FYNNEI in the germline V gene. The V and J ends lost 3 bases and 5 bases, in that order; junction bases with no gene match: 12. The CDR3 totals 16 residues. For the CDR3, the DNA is TGTGCCAGCAGTGACCTCGTTTGGGCGGGAGAGGAGACCCAGTACTTC. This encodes CASSDLVWAGEETQYF.